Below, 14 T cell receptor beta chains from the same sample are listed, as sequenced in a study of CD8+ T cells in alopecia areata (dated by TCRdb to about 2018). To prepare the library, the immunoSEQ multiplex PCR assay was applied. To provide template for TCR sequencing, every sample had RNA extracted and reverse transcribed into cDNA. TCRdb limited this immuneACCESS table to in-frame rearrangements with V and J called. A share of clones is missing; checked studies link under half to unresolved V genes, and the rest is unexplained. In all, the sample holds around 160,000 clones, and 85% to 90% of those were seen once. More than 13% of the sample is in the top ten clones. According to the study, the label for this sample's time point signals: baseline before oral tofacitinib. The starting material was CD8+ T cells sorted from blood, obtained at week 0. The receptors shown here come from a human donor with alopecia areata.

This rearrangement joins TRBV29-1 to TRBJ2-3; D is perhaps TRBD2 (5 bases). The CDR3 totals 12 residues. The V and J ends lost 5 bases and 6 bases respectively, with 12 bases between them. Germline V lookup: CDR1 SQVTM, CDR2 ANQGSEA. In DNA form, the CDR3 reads TGCAGCGTTCCCGGGGTTGTTGATACGCAGTATTTT. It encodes CSVPGVVDTQYF.

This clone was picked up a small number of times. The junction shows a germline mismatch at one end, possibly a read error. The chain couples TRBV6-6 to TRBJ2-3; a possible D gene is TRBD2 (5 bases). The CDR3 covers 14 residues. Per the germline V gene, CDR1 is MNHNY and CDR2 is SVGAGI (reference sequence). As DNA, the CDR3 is TGTGCCATCAGTGAGTCGGGGATCACAGATACGCAGTATTTT. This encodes CAISESGITDTQYF.

In DNA form, the CDR3 reads TGTGCCAGTTATACCGGGACAGAAGCTTTCTTT. This encodes CASYTGTEAFF. V usage is TRBV2 and J usage is TRBJ1-1, with D perhaps TRBD1 (6 bases). The length of the CDR3 is 11 residues. The germline V gene encodes CDR1 SNHLY and CDR2 FYNNEI. V dropped 9 bases and J dropped 8 bases, with 13 bases sitting between them. Drawing the rest from reference TRBV2 and TRBJ1-1, the complete variable domain is EPEVTQTPSHQVTQMGQEVILRCVPISNHLYFYWYRQILGQKVEFLVSFYNNEISEKSEIFDDQFSVERPDGSNFTLKIRSTKLEDSAMYFCASYTGTEAFFGQGTRLTVV.

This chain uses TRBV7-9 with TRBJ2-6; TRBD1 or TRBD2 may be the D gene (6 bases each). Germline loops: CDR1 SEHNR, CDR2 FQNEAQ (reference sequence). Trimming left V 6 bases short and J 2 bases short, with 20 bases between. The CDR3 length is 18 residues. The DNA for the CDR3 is TGTGCCAGCAGTTTCTTACTGCCCGGGGGCGCTGGGGCCAACGTCCTGACTTTC. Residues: CASSFLLPGGAGANVLTF.

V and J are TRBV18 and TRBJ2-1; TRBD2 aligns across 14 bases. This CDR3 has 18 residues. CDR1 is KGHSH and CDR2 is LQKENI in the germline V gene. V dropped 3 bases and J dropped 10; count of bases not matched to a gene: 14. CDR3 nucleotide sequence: TGTGCCAGCTCACCGGGGAGTCCGGGACTAGCGGGAGTTGACGAGCAGTTCTTC. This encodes CASSPGSPGLAGVDEQFF.

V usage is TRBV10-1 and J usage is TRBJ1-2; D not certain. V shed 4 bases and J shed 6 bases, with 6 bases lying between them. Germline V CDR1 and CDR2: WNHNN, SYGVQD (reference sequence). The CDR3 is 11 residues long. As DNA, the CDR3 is TGCGCCAGCAGTGTGGCAGATGGCTACACCTTC. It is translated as CASSVADGYTF.

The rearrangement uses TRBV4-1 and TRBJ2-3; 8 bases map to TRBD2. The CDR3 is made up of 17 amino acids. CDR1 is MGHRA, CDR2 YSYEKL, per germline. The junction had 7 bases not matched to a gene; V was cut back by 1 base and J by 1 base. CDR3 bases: TGCGCCAGCAGCCAAGGGATTCGGGAGGGCGGCACAGATACGCAGTATTTT. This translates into CASSQGIREGGTDTQYF.

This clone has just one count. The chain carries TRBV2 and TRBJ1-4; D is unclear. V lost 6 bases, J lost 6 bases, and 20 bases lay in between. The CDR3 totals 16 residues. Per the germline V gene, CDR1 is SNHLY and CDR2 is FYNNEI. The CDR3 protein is CASRRESLDPDEKLFF. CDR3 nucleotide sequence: TGTGCCAGCAGGAGGGAGTCATTGGACCCCGATGAAAAACTGTTTTTT.

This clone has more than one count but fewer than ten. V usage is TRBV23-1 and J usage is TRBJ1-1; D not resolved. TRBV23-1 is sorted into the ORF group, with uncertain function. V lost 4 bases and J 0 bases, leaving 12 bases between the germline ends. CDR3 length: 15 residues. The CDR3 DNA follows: TGCGCCAGCAGTCCTCGTAGTCTTCTGAACACTGAAGCTTTCTTT. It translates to CASSPRSLLNTEAFF.

DNA for the CDR3: TGCGCCAGCAGCTTGGGGACTAGCGGGAGTTACGAGCAGTACTTC. Its translation is CASSLGTSGSYEQYF. The rearrangement joins TRBV5-1 to TRBJ2-7; TRBD2 matches at 13 bases. CDR3 size: 15 residues. Trimming cost V 0 bases and J 4 bases; bases outside gene matches: 1. Per germline, CDR1 SGHRS and CDR2 YFSETQ.

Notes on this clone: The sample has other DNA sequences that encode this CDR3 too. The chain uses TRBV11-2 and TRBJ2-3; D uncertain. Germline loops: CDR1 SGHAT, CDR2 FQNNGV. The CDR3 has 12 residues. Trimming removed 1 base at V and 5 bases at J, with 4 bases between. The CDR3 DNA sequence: TGTGCCAGCAGCTTAGGCGGAGATACGCAGTATTTT. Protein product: CASSLGGDTQYF.

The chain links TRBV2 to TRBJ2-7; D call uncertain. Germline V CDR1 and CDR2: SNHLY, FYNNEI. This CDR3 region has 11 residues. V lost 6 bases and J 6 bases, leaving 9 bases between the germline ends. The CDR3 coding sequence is TGTGCCAGCAGCCCAAAGGGCGAGCAGTACTTC. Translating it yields CASSPKGEQYF.

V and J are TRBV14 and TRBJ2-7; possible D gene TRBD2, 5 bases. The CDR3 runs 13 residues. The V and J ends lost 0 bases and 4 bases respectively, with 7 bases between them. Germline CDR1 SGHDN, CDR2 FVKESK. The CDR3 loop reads CASSQDRGYEQYF. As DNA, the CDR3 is TGTGCCAGCAGCCAAGATCGAGGGTACGAGCAGTACTTC.

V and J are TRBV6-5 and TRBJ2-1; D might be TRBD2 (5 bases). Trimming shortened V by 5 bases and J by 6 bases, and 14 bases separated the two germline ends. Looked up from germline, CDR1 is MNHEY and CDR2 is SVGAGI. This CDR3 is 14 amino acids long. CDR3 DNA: TGTGCCAGCAGTAACCCACTAGTTGGCAATGAGCAGTTCTTC. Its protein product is CASSNPLVGNEQFF.